This is a list of T cell receptor beta chains from one sample in a study of shared clonotypes between healthy human individuals. TCRdb keeps only in-frame clones here, not all; method: immunoSEQ multiplex PCR. Counted here are about 530,000 clones, approximately 95% occurring once; the ten biggest clones make up roughly 0.06%. The sequencing input was naive CD4+ T cells sorted from blood. The receptors were gathered from a woman in her twenties or thirties in good health. Both conserved end residues are part of each CDR3. The D gene is left open where the match is weak. Clone size is not always given. Where it is, it says once, few, many or a class for expanded clones.

j_gene	v_gene	abundance	d_gene	CDR3nt	CDR3aa
TRBJ1-4	TRBV9	-	TRBD1	TGTGCCAGCAGCCCTGGGGACAGGGGTAATGAAAAACTGTTTTTT	CASSPGDRGNEKLFF
TRBJ2-6	TRBV27	-	-	TGTGCCAGCAGTTTAACCTGGGTAGGTGGGGCCAACGTCCTGACTTTC	CASSLTWVGGANVLTF
TRBJ2-3	TRBV7-3	once	TRBD2	TGTGCCAGCAGCCCGACTAGCGGGAGGGCCGGTACGCAGTATTTT	CASSPTSGRAGTQYF
TRBJ1-1	TRBV18	-	-	TGTGCCAGCTCACCACGTCCGGTGGAGGGCACTGAAGCTTTCTTT	CASSPRPVEGTEAFF
TRBJ2-7	TRBV5-1	-	TRBD1	TGCGCCAGCAGCTCGGGACAGGGGATCAACGAGCAGTACTTC	CASSSGQGINEQYF
TRBJ2-7	TRBV10-3	-	TRBD2	TGTGCCACCAGTCTCGGGACTAGCGGTTACGAGCAGTACTTC	CATSLGTSGYEQYF
TRBJ2-2	TRBV2	-	-	TGTGCCAGCTACTCGGGGGATGTCACCGGGGAGCTGTTTTTT	CASYSGDVTGELFF
TRBJ1-1	TRBV10-3	-	-	TGTGCCATCGCCGCGGCAGGGGATTTCACTGAAGCTTTCTTT	CAIAAAGDFTEAFF
TRBJ2-7	TRBV27	-	TRBD1	TGTGCCAGCAGTTTCCCGGGGACAGGGCACGAGCAGTACTTC	CASSFPGTGHEQYF
TRBJ2-7	TRBV28	-	-	TGTGCCAGCACACGTTTGGGCGGGAACTACGAGCAGTACTTC	CASTRLGGNYEQYF
TRBJ2-7	TRBV20-1	-	-	TGCAGTGCTAGAGATCCCTACGAGCAGTACTTC	CSARDPYEQYF
TRBJ2-2	TRBV27	-	-	TGTGCCAGCAGTAACTACAGGGTAGGAGTCGGGGAGCTGTTTTTT	CASSNYRVGVGELFF
TRBJ2-3	TRBV5-1	-	-	TGCGCCAGCAGCGCCGATTCCGGAGCAGATACGCAGTATTTT	CASSADSGADTQYF
TRBJ1-2	TRBV28	-	-	TGTGCCAGCAGTCTCTTGGAGGACTATGGCTACACCTTC	CASSLLEDYGYTF
TRBJ2-7	TRBV10-3	-	-	TGTGCCATCAGCCCGGATGTCTACGAGCAGTACTTC	CAISPDVYEQYF
TRBJ1-2	TRBV21-1	-	-	TGTGCCAGCAGCAAAAAAGTCCCCTTTTATGGCTACACCTTC	CASSKKVPFYGYTF
TRBJ2-7	TRBV11-2	few	-	TGTGCCAGCTCCGACCCTAACACCTACGAGCAGTACTTC	CASSDPNTYEQYF
TRBJ1-2	TRBV29-1	-	TRBD1	TGCAGCTTAGGACAGGGGGATGGCTACACCTTC	CSLGQGDGYTF
TRBJ2-1	TRBV5-1	-	-	TGCGCCAGCAGCTCAGCGGCCACTTACAATGAGCAGTTCTTC	CASSSAATYNEQFF
TRBJ2-7	TRBV6-5	-	-	TGTGCCAGCAGTTACTCCGTCGGCCACGAGCAGTACTTC	CASSYSVGHEQYF
TRBJ1-6	TRBV18	-	TRBD1	TGTGCCAGCTCTCCTGGACAGGGGGGTAATTCACCCCTCCACTTT	CASSPGQGGNSPLHF
TRBJ2-1	TRBV18	-	-	TGTGCCAGCTCACCAGCACTATCCTACAATGAGCAGTTCTTC	CASSPALSYNEQFF
TRBJ1-6	TRBV28	-	-	TGTGCCAGCAGCCTCACCCTCGACAGTCTTGTATATTCACCCCTCCACTTT	CASSLTLDSLVYSPLHF
TRBJ1-2	TRBV4-2	-	-	TGTGCCAGCAGCTACCTCCGGGAGGACTATGGCTACACCTTC	CASSYLREDYGYTF
TRBJ2-1	TRBV4-2	-	TRBD2	TGTGCCAGCAGCCAATTCACTAGCGGGACCTTCAGATCCTACAATGAGCAGTTCTTC	CASSQFTSGTFRSYNEQFF
TRBJ2-1	TRBV7-9	once	TRBD2	TGTGCCAGCAGCTTAGGGCGGGAGAGGGGTGGAGAGCAGTTCTTC	CASSLGRERGGEQFF
TRBJ2-5	TRBV28	-	-	TGTGCCAGCAGTTTTTGGGGAAATACACGGGAGACCCAGTACTTC	CASSFWGNTRETQYF
TRBJ2-1	TRBV6-6	-	-	TGTGCCAGCAGCGGGACCCGAGATGAGCAGTTCTTC	CASSGTRDEQFF
TRBJ1-2	TRBV11-3	-	-	TGTGCCAGCAGCTTAAGTGGAGAAGGCTTCAATGGCTACACCTTC	CASSLSGEGFNGYTF
TRBJ2-3	TRBV5-4	-	TRBD1	TGTGCCAGCAGCCCGGGACAGACCACAGATACGCAGTATTTT	CASSPGQTTDTQYF
TRBJ1-4	TRBV7-2	-	-	TGTGCCAGCACAGCGACACAGGGTTTCGAAAAACTGTTTTTT	CASTATQGFEKLFF
TRBJ1-5	TRBV19	-	-	TGTGCCAGTAGTATGACCGAGGTTCAGCCCCAGCATTTT	CASSMTEVQPQHF
TRBJ2-3	TRBV18	-	-	TGTGCCAGCTCACCAATTGGAGGGTCAGGCACAGATACGCAGTATTTT	CASSPIGGSGTDTQYF
TRBJ2-7	TRBV15	-	TRBD2	TGTGCCACCAGCAGAGATAAGACTAGCGGGAGGGACGAGCAGTACTTC	CATSRDKTSGRDEQYF
TRBJ1-2	TRBV27	-	-	TGTGCCAGCAGTTCCCCGGCAGCCAGTTCCGATGGCTACACCTTC	CASSSPAASSDGYTF
TRBJ1-2	TRBV7-9	-	-	TGTGCCAGCAGCTTAGGAGGAGATTATGGCTACACCTTC	CASSLGGDYGYTF
TRBJ2-1	TRBV7-2	-	TRBD2	TGTGCCAGCAGCTTAGGTAAGCGGGGGAGCTCCTACAATGAGCAGTTCTTC	CASSLGKRGSSYNEQFF
TRBJ1-2	TRBV18	few	-	TGTGCCAGCTCACCCGCGGCTAGACAGTTCTACACCTTC	CASSPAARQFYTF